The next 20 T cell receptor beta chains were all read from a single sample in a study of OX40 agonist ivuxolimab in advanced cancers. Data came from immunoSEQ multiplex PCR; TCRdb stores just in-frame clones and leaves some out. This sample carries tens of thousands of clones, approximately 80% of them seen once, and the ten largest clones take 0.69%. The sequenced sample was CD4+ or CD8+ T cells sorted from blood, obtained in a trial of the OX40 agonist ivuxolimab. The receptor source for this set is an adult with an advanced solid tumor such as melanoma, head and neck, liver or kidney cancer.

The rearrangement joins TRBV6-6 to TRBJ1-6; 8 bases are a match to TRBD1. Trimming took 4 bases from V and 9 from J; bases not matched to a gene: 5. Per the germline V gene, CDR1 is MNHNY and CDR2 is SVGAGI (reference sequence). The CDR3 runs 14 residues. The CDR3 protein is CASSSQGATSPLHF. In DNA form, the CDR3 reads TGTGCCAGCAGTTCCCAGGGGGCTACTTCACCCCTCCACTTT.

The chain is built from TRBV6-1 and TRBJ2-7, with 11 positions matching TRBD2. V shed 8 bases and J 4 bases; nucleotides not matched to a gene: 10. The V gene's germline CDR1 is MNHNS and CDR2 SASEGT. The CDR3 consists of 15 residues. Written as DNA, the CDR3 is TGTGCCAGCCCAACCATAGCGGGGGGGTATTACGAGCAGTACTTC. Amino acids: CASPTIAGGYYEQYF.

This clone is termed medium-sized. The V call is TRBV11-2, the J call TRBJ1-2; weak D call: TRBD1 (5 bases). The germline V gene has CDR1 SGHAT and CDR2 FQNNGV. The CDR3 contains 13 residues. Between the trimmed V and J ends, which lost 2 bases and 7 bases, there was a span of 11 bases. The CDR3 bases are TGTGCCAGCAGCTTACTCAGGGCCCCTGGCTACACCTTC. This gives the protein CASSLLRAPGYTF.

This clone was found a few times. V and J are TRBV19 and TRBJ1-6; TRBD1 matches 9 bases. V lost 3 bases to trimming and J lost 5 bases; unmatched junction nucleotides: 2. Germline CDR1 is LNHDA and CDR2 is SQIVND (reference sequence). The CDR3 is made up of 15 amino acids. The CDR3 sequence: CASSMGQGDNSPLHF. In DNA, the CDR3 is TGTGCCAGTAGTATGGGACAGGGAGATAATTCACCCCTCCACTTT.

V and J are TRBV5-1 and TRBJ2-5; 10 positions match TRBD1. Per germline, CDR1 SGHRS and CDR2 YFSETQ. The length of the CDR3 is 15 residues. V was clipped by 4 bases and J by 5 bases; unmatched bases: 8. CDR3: CASSPTGGDWETQYF. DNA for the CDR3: TGCGCCAGCAGCCCGACAGGGGGCGATTGGGAGACCCAGTACTTC. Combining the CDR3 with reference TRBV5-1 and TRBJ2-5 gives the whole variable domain KAGVTQTPRYLIKTRGQQVTLSCSPISGHRSVSWYQQTPGQGLQFLFEYFSETQRNKGNFPGRFSGRQFSNSRSEMNVSTLELGDSALYLCASSPTGGDWETQYFGPGTRLLVL.

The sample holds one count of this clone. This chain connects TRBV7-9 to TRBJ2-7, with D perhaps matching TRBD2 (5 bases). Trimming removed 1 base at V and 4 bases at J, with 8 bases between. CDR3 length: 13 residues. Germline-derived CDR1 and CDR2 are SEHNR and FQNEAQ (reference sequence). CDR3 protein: CASSLVEGYEQYF. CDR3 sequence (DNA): TGTGCCAGCAGCTTAGTTGAGGGATACGAGCAGTACTTC.

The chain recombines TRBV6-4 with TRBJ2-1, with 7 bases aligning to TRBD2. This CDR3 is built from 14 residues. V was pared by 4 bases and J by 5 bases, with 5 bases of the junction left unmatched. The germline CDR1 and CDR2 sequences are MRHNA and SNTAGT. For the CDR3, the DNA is TGTGCCAGCAGTGTGGGGGGGATTAACAATGAGCAGTTCTTC. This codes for CASSVGGINNEQFF.

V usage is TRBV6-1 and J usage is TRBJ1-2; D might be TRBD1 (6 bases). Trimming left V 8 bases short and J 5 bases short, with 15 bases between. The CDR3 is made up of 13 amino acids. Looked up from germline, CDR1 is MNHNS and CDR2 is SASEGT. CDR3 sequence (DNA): TGTGCCAGCGCGGAACAGGGCTGGTATGGCTACACCTTC. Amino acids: CASAEQGWYGYTF.

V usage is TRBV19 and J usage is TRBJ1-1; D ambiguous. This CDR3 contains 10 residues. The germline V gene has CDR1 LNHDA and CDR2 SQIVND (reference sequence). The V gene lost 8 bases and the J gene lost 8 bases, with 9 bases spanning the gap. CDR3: CASGRTEAFF. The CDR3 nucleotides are TGTGCCAGTGGACGGACGGAAGCTTTCTTT.

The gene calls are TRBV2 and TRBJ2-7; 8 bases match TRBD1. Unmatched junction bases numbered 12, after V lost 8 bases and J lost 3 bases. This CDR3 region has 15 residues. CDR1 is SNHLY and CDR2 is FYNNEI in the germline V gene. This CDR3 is CASWGRGQGNYEQYF. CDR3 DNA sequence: TGTGCCAGCTGGGGCCGTGGACAGGGTAACTACGAGCAGTACTTC.

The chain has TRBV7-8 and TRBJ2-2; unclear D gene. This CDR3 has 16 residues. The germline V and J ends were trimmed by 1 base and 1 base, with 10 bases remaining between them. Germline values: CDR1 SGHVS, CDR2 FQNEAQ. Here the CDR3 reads CASSLDDSKNTGELFF. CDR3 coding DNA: TGTGCCAGCAGCTTAGATGACTCTAAGAACACCGGGGAGCTGTTTTTT.

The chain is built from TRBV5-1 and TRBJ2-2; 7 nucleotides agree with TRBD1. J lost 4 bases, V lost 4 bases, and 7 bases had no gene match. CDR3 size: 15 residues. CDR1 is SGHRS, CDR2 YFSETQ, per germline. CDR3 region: CASSLTGVGTGELFF. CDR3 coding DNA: TGCGCCAGCAGCCTAACAGGGGTTGGCACCGGGGAGCTGTTTTTT.

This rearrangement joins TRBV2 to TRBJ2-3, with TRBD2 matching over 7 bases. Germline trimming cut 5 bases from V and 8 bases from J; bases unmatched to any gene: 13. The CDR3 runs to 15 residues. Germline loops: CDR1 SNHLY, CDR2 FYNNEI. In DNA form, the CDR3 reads TGTGCCAGCAGTTCACTAGCGCCGACCCTCCTTACGCAGTATTTT. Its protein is CASSSLAPTLLTQYF.

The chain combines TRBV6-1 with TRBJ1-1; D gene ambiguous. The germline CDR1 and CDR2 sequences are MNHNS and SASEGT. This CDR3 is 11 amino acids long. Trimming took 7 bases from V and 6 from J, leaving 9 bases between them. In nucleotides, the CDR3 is TGTGCCAGCATCGGTGACTCTGAAGCTTTCTTT. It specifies CASIGDSEAFF.

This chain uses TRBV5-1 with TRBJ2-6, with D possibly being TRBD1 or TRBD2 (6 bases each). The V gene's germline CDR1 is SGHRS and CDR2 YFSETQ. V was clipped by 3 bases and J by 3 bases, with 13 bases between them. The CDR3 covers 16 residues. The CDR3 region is CASSYGGGFGANVLTF. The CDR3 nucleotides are TGCGCCAGCAGCTATGGAGGGGGTTTTGGGGCCAACGTCCTGACTTTC.

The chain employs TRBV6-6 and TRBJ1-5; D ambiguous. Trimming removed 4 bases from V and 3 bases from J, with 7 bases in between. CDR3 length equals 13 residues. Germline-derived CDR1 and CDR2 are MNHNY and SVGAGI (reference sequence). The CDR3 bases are TGTGCCAGCAGTTTTACAATCAATCAGCCCCAGCATTTT. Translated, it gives CASSFTINQPQHF.

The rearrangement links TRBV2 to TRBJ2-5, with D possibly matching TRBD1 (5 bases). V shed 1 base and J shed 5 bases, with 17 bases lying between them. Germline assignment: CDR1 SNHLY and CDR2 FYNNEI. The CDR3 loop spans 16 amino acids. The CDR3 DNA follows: TGTGCCAGCAGTGAAGATTTCGGGTCGCAGGGCGAGACCCAGTACTTC. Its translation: CASSEDFGSQGETQYF. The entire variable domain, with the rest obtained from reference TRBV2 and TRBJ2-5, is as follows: EPEVTQTPSHQVTQMGQEVILRCVPISNHLYFYWYRQILGQKVEFLVSFYNNEISEKSEIFDDQFSVERPDGSNFTLKIRSTKLEDSAMYFCASSEDFGSQGETQYFGPGTRLLVL.

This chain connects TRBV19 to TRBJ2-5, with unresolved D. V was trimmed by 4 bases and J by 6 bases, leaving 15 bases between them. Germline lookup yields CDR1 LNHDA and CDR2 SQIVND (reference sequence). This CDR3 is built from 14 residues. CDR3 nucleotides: TGTGCCAGTAGTAACCGGGCCGCCGCGCAGACCCAGTACTTC. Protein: CASSNRAAAQTQYF.

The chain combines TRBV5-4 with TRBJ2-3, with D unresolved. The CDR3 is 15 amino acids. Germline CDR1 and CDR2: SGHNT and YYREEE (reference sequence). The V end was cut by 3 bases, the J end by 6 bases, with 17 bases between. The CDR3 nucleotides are TGTGCCAGCAGCTCAGCAATATCTTCGTCGGATACGCAGTATTTT. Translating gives CASSSAISSSDTQYF.

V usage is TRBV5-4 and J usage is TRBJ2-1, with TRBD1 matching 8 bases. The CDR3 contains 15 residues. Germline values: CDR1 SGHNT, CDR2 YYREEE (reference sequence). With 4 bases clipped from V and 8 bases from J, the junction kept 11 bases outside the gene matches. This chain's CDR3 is CASSTRDRSFYEQFF. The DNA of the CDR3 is TGTGCCAGCAGCACCCGGGACAGGTCCTTCTATGAGCAGTTCTTC.